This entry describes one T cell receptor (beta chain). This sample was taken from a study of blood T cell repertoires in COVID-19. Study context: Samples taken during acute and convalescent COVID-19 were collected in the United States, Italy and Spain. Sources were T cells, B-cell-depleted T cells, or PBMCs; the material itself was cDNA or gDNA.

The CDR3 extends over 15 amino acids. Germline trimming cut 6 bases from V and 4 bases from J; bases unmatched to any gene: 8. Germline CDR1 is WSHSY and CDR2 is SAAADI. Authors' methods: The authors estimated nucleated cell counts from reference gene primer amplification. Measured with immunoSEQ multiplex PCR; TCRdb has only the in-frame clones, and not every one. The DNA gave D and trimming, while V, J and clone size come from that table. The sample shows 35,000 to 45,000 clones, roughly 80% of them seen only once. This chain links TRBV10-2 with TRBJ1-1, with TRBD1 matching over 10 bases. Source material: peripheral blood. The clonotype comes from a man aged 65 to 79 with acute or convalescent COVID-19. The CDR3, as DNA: TGCGCCAGCAGCATCACCGGGACAGGGGCCACTGAAGCTTTCTTT. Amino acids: CASSITGTGATEAFF.